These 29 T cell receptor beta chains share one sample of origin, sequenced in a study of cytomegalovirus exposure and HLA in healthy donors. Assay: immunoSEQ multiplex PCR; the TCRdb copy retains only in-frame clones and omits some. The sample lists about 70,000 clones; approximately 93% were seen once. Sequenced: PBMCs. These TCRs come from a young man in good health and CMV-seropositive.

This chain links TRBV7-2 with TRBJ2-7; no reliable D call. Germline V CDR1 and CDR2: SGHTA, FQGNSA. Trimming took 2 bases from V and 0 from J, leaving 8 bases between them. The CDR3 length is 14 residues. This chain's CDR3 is CASSLRGGSYEQYF. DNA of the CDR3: TGTGCCAGCAGCTTAAGAGGCGGCTCCTACGAGCAGTACTTC.

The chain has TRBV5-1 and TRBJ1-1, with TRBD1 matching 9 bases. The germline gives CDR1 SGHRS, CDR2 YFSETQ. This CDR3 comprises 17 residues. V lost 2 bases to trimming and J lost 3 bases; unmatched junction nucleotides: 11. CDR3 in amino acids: CASSFVPGQGLDTEAFF. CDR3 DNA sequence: TGCGCCAGCAGCTTTGTCCCGGGACAGGGACTCGACACTGAAGCTTTCTTT.

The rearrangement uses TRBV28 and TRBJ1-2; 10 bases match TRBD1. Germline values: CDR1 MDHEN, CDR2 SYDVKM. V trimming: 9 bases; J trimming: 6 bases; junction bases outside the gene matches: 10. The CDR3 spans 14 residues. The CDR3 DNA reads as TGTGCCAGTCTACCGGGACAGGGGACGAATGGCTACACCTTC. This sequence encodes CASLPGQGTNGYTF.

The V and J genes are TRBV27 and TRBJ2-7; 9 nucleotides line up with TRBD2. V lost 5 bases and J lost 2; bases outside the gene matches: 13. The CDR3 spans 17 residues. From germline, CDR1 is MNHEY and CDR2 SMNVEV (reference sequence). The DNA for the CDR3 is TGTGCCAGCAGTCCCCACCCGGGACTAGCACTAACCTACGAGCAGTACTTC. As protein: CASSPHPGLALTYEQYF.

Written as DNA, the CDR3 is TGTGCCAGCAGGCCGGACAGATTTAACACTGAAGCTTTCTTT. Translation: CASRPDRFNTEAFF. J is TRBJ1-1 and V is TRBV5-4; a possible D gene is TRBD1 (6 bases). The CDR3 extends over 14 amino acids. Germline values: CDR1 SGHNT, CDR2 YYREEE (reference sequence). Trimming removed 5 bases at V and 2 bases at J, with 13 bases between.

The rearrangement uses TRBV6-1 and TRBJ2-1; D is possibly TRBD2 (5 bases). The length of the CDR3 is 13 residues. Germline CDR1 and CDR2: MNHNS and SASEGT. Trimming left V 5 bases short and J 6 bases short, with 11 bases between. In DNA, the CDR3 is TGTGCCAGCAGTTCGGGATCAGTCAATGAGCAGTTCTTC. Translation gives CASSSGSVNEQFF.

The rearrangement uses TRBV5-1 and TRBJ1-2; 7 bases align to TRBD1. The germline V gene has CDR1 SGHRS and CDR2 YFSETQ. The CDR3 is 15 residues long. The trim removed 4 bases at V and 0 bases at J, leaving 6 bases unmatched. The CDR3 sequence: CASSQTTGTNYGYTF. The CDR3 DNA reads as TGCGCCAGCAGCCAGACGACAGGGACTAACTATGGCTACACCTTC.

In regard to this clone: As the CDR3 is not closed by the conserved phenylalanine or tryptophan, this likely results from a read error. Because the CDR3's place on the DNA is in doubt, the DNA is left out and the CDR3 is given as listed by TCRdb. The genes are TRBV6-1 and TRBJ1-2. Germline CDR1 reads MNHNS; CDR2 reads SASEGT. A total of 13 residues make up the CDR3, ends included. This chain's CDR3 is CASSEASFRVIAS.

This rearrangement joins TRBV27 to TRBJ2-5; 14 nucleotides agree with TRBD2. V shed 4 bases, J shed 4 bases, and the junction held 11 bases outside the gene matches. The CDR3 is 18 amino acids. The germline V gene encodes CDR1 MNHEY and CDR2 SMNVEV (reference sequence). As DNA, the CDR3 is TGTGCCAGCAGTTCGACTAGCGGGAGGGCTCAGGTTCTAGAGACCCAGTACTTC. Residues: CASSSTSGRAQVLETQYF.

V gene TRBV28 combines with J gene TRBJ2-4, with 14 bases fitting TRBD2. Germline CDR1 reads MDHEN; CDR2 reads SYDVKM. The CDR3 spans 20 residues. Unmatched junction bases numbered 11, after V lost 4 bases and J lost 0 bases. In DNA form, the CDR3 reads TGTGCCAGCAGTTCGCCACCGGGACTAGCGGGAGAACTAGCCAAAAACATTCAGTACTTC. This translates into CASSSPPGLAGELAKNIQYF. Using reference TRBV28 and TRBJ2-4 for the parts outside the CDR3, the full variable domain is DVKVTQSSRYLVKRTGEKVFLECVQDMDHENMFWYRQDPGLGLRLIYFSYDVKMKEKGDIPEGYSVSREKKERFSLILESASTNQTSMYLCASSSPPGLAGELAKNIQYFGAGTRLSVL.

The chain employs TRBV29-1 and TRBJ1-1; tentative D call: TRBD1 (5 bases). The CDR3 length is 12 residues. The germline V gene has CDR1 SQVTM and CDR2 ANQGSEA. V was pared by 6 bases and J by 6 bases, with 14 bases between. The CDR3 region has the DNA TGCAGCGTCGCCCGGCGGGGGGCTGAAGCTTTCTTT. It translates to CSVARRGAEAFF. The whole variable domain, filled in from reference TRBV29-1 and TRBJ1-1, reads SAVISQKPSRDICQRGTSLTIQCQVDSQVTMMFWYRQQPGQSLTLIATANQGSEATYESGFVIDKFPISRPNLTFSTLTVSNMSPEDSSIYLCSVARRGAEAFFGQGTRLTVV.

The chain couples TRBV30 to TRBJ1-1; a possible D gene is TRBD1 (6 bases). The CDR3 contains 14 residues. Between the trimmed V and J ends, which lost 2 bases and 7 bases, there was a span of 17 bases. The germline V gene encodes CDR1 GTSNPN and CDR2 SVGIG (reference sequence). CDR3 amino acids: CAWSRLGAAIEAFF. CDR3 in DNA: TGTGCCTGGAGTCGTCTGGGGGCAGCGATTGAAGCTTTCTTT. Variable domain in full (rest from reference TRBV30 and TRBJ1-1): SQTIHQWPATLVQPVGSPLSLECTVEGTSNPNLYWYRQAAGRGLQLLFYSVGIGQISSEVPQNLSASRPQDRQFILSSKKLLLSDSGFYLCAWSRLGAAIEAFFGQGTRLTVV.

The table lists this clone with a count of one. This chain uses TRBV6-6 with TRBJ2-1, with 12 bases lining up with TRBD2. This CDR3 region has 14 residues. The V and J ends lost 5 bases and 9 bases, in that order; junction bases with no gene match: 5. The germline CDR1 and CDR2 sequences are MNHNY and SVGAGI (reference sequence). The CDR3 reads CASSGLAGHTEQFF. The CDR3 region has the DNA TGTGCCAGCAGTGGACTAGCGGGGCACACTGAGCAGTTCTTC.

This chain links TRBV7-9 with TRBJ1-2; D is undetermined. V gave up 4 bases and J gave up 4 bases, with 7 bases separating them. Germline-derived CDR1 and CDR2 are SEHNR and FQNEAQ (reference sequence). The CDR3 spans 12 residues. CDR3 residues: CASSSEGYGYTF. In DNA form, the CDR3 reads TGTGCCAGCAGCTCCGAGGGCTATGGCTACACCTTC.

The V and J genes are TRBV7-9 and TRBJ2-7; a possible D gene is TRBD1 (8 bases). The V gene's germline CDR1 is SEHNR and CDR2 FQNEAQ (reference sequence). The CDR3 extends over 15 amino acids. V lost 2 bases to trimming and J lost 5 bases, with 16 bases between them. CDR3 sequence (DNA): TGTGCCAGCAGCTTACGGGAGGACAGGGCCCACGAGCAGTACTTC. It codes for CASSLREDRAHEQYF.

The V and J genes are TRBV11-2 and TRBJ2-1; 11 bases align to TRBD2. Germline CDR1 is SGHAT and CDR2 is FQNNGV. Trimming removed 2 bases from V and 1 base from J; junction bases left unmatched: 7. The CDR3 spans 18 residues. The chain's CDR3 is CASSLSGLAEISYNEQFF. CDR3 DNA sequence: TGTGCCAGCAGCTTATCGGGACTAGCGGAAATTTCCTACAATGAGCAGTTCTTC.

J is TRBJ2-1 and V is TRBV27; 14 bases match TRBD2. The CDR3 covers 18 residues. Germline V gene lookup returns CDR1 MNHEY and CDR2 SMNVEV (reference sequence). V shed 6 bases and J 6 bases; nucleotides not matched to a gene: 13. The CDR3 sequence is CASRLSPRLAGGVNEQFF. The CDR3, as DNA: TGTGCCAGCAGACTTAGCCCTCGACTAGCGGGAGGGGTCAATGAGCAGTTCTTC.

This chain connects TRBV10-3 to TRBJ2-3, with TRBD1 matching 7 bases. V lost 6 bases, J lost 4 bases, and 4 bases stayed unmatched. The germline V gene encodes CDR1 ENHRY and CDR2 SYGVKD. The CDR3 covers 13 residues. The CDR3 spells CAISPDRADTQYF. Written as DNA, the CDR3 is TGTGCCATCAGCCCAGACAGGGCAGATACGCAGTATTTT.

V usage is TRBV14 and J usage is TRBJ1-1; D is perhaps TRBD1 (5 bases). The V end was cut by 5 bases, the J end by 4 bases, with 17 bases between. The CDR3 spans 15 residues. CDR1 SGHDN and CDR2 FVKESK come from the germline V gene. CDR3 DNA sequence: TGTGCCAGCAGCTCTTTAGGGTCCGGGGGCACTGAAGCTTTCTTT. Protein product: CASSSLGSGGTEAFF.

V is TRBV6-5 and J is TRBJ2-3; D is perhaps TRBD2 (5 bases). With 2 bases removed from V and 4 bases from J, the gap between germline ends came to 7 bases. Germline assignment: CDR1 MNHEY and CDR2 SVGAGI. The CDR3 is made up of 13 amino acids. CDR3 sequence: CASSYGLSDTQYF. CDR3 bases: TGTGCCAGCAGTTACGGACTCTCAGATACGCAGTATTTT.

CDR3 coding DNA: TGTGCCAGCAGCTTCCGCGGTGGGACAGGGAACTACGAGCAGTACTTC. Amino acid sequence: CASSFRGGTGNYEQYF. This chain links TRBV7-9 with TRBJ2-7, with 9 bases identical to TRBD1. Trimming took 3 bases from V and 3 from J; bases not matched to a gene: 9. The CDR3 covers 16 residues. Looked up from germline, CDR1 is SEHNR and CDR2 is FQNEAQ (reference sequence). The full variable domain, with the rest looked up from reference TRBV7-9 and TRBJ2-7, is DTGVSQNPRHKITKRGQNVTFRCDPISEHNRLYWYRQTLGQGPEFLTYFQNEAQLEKSRLLSDRFSAERPKGSFSTLEIQRTEQGDSAMYLCASSFRGGTGNYEQYFGPGTRLTVT.

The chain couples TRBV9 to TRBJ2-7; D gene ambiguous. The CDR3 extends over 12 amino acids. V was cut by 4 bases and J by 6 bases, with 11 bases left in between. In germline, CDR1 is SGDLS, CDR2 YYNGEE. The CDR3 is CASSPTPGEQYF. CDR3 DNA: TGTGCCAGCAGCCCGACCCCGGGCGAGCAGTACTTC.

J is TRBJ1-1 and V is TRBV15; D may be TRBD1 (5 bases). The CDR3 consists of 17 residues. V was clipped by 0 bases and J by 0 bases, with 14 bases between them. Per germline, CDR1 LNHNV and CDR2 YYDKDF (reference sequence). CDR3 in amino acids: CATSRDRAGNMNTEAFF. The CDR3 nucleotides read TGTGCCACCAGCAGAGACAGGGCAGGAAACATGAACACTGAAGCTTTCTTT. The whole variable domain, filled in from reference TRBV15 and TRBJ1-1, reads DAMVIQNPRYQVTQFGKPVTLSCSQTLNHNVMYWYQQKSSQAPKLLFHYYDKDFNNEADTPDNFQSRRPNTSFCFLDIRSPGLGDTAMYLCATSRDRAGNMNTEAFFGQGTRLTVV.

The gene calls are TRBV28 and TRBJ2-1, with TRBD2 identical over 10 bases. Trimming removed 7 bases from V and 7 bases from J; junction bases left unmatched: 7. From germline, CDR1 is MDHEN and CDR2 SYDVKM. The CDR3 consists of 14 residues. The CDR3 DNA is TGTGCCAGCACCGAGACTAGCGGGTCTAATGAGCAGTTCTTC. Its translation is CASTETSGSNEQFF.

The CDR3 coding sequence is TGTGCCAGCAGCGCTGACAGCTCCTACAATGAGCAGTTCTTC. It codes for CASSADSSYNEQFF. The V gene is TRBV9, the J gene TRBJ2-1; D might be TRBD1 (5 bases). Germline CDR1 SGDLS, CDR2 YYNGEE. Between the trimmed V and J ends, which lost 3 bases and 0 bases, there was a span of 7 bases. The CDR3 is made up of 14 amino acids.

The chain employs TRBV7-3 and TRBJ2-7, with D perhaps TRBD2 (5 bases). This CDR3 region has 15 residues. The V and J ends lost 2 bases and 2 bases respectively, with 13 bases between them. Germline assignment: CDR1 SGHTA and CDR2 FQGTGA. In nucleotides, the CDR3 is TGTGCCAGCAGCTTAGGAGGCAGCGGTACCTACGAGCAGTACTTC. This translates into CASSLGGSGTYEQYF.

The CDR3 DNA reads TGTGCCAGCTCACGAAACAGGGACTCCTACGAGCAGTACTTC. Translating gives CASSRNRDSYEQYF. The V call is TRBV18, the J call TRBJ2-7, with D possibly being TRBD1 (6 bases). This CDR3 is built from 14 residues. The germline V gene encodes CDR1 KGHSH and CDR2 LQKENI. V gave up 4 bases and J gave up 0 bases, with 10 bases separating them. Based on the CDR3 plus reference TRBV18 and TRBJ2-7, the full variable domain is NAGVMQNPRHLVRRRGQEARLRCSPMKGHSHVYWYRQLPEEGLKFMVYLQKENIIDESGMPKERFSAEFPKEGPSILRIQQVVRGDSAAYFCASSRNRDSYEQYFGPGTRLTVT.

The CDR3 loop reads CASSHRGQIEKLFF. The CDR3 bases are TGTGCCAGCAGTCACCGGGGACAAATCGAAAAACTGTTTTTT. J is TRBJ1-4 and V is TRBV27, with a possible D match to TRBD1 (6 bases). This CDR3 is 14 amino acids long. Per the germline V gene, CDR1 is MNHEY and CDR2 is SMNVEV (reference sequence). V lost 5 bases to trimming and J lost 8 bases, with 15 bases between them. Supplemented by reference TRBV27 and TRBJ1-4, the full variable domain reads EAQVTQNPRYLITVTGKKLTVTCSQNMNHEYMSWYRQDPGLGLRQIYYSMNVEVTDKGDVPEGYKVSRKEKRNFPLILESPSPNQTSLYFCASSHRGQIEKLFFGSGTQLSVL.

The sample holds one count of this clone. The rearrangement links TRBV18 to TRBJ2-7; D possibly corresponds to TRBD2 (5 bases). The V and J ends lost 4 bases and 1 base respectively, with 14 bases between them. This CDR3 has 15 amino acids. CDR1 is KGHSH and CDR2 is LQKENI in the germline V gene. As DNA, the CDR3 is TGTGCCAGCTCACTCACTAGGACGGGATCCTACGAGCAGTACTTC. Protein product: CASSLTRTGSYEQYF.